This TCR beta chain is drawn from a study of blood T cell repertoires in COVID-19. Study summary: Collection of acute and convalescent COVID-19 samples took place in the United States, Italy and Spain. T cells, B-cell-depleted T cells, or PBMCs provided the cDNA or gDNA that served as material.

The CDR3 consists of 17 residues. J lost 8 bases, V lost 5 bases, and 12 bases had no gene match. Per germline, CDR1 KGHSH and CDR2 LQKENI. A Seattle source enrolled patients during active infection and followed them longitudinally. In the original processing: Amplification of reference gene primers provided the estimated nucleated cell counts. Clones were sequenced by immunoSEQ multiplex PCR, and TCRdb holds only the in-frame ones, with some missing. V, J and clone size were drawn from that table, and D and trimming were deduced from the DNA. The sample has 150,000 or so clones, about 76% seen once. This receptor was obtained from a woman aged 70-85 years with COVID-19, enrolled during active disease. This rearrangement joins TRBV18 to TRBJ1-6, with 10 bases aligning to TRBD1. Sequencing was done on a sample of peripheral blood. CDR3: CASSSTGGGGTDSPLHF. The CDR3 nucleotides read TGTGCCAGCTCATCGACAGGGGGCGGTGGTACGGATTCACCCCTCCACTTT.